The 29 T cell receptor beta chains below come from one sample, sequenced in a study of shared clonotypes between healthy human individuals. Sequencing used immunoSEQ multiplex PCR; TCRdb keeps in-frame clones, though not all of them. This sample has about 2.4 million clones, with approximately 93% found just once. The sample taken for sequencing was naive CD4+ T cells from PBMCs. Subset specified: CD45RA+ positively selected. Receptors originate from a man aged 18 to 35 in good health. Some clones in this sample may be carry-over from other donors' samples.

The DNA for the CDR3 is TGTGCCAGCAGCCAATCGCCCAGGGCAGGAGGCTACACCTTC. Amino acids: CASSQSPRAGGYTF. The rearrangement uses TRBV4-2 and TRBJ1-2; possible D gene TRBD1, 5 bases. Germline V gene lookup returns CDR1 LGHNA and CDR2 YNFKEQ. The CDR3 extends over 14 amino acids. With 2 bases removed from V and 8 bases from J, the gap between germline ends came to 15 bases.

V is TRBV12-5 and J is TRBJ2-7, with 9 bases aligning to TRBD1. From germline, CDR1 is LGHNT and CDR2 FRNRAP. The V gene end was trimmed by 3 bases and the J gene end by 3 bases; junction bases not matched to a gene: 9. The CDR3 is 16 residues long. CDR3 protein: CASGLLNRGPFYEQYF. CDR3 nucleotide sequence: TGTGCTAGTGGTTTACTTAACAGGGGGCCTTTCTACGAGCAGTACTTC.

This clone was counted once. The sample holds other DNA sequences that translate to the same CDR3. V gene TRBV5-1 combines with J gene TRBJ1-1; 7 bases map to TRBD1. J lost 1 base, V lost 0 bases, and 3 bases had no gene match. The CDR3 is made up of 15 amino acids. The germline V gene encodes CDR1 SGHRS and CDR2 YFSETQ. CDR3 coding DNA: TGCGCCAGCAGCTTGGCTGGGACAGCGAACACTGAAGCTTTCTTT. This encodes CASSLAGTANTEAFF.

The rearrangement uses TRBV6-1 and TRBJ2-7; 9 positions agree with TRBD2. The CDR3 runs 15 residues. Germline V gene lookup returns CDR1 MNHNS and CDR2 SASEGT. The trim removed 3 bases at V and 3 bases at J, leaving 6 bases unmatched. CDR3 nucleotides: TGTGCCAGCAGTGAGGCTAGCGGGGATCGCTACGAGCAGTACTTC. Its translation is CASSEASGDRYEQYF.

The rearrangement links TRBV2 to TRBJ2-1; 7 positions match TRBD2. V lost 4 bases to trimming and J lost 0 bases; unmatched junction nucleotides: 6. The germline V gene encodes CDR1 SNHLY and CDR2 FYNNEI. The CDR3 is made up of 16 amino acids. Here the CDR3 reads CASSAASGSSYNEQFF. The CDR3 DNA is TGTGCCAGCAGTGCGGCTAGCGGAAGCTCCTACAATGAGCAGTTCTTC.

As for this clone: Additional DNA sequences in this sample encode the identical CDR3. This chain connects TRBV19 to TRBJ2-7; 10 positions agree with TRBD1. Germline-derived CDR1 and CDR2 are LNHDA and SQIVND (reference sequence). V lost 3 bases to trimming and J lost 1 base; unmatched junction nucleotides: 0. The CDR3 contains 14 residues. The CDR3, as DNA: TGTGCCAGTAGTATGGGACAGGGGTCCTACGAGCAGTACTTC. Residues: CASSMGQGSYEQYF. The full variable domain, rest sourced from reference TRBV19 and TRBJ2-7, is DGGITQSPKYLFRKEGQNVTLSCEQNLNHDAMYWYRQDPGQGLRLIYYSQIVNDFQKGDIAEGYSVSREKKESFPLTVTSAQKNPTAFYLCASSMGQGSYEQYFGPGTRLTVT.

The chain uses TRBV5-1 and TRBJ2-1, with 8 bases matching TRBD2. J gave up 7 bases and V 1 base, and 10 bases lay outside the gene matches. The CDR3 has 16 amino acids. Germline CDR1 SGHRS, CDR2 YFSETQ. The CDR3 here is CASSLRVGSGSNEQFF. CDR3 bases: TGCGCCAGCAGCTTGCGGGTGGGGAGCGGGAGTAATGAGCAGTTCTTC.

J is TRBJ1-1 and V is TRBV28; D ambiguous. Germline V lookup: CDR1 MDHEN, CDR2 SYDVKM. V was trimmed by 7 bases and J by 6 bases, leaving 15 bases between them. The CDR3 runs 13 residues. CDR3 residues: CASTPRPLAEAFF. The CDR3 DNA reads TGTGCCAGCACCCCCCGGCCCCTGGCTGAAGCTTTCTTT.

The rearrangement links TRBV28 to TRBJ1-2; tentative D call: TRBD1 (5 bases). Germline CDR1 is MDHEN and CDR2 is SYDVKM. The length of the CDR3 is 12 residues. V gave up 1 base and J gave up 6 bases, with 6 bases separating them. CDR3 region: CASSLLQDGYTF. CDR3 nucleotide sequence: TGTGCCAGCAGTTTATTACAGGATGGCTACACCTTC.

The CDR3 DNA sequence: TGCGCCAGCAGCTTAAACCCGGCGGGGGGGGCCAACGTCCTGACTTTC. It yields the protein CASSLNPAGGANVLTF. This chain connects TRBV5-1 to TRBJ2-6; possible D gene TRBD2, 6 bases. The length of the CDR3 is 16 residues. Between the trimmed V and J ends, which lost 2 bases and 4 bases, there was a span of 13 bases. The germline gives CDR1 SGHRS, CDR2 YFSETQ. Full variable domain (outside the CDR3, taken from reference TRBV5-1 and TRBJ2-6): KAGVTQTPRYLIKTRGQQVTLSCSPISGHRSVSWYQQTPGQGLQFLFEYFSETQRNKGNFPGRFSGRQFSNSRSEMNVSTLELGDSALYLCASSLNPAGGANVLTFGAGSRLTVL.

The gene calls are TRBV7-3 and TRBJ2-3; 9 bases line up with TRBD2. The CDR3 spans 15 residues. The germline V gene has CDR1 SGHTA and CDR2 FQGTGA. V gave up 5 bases and J gave up 4 bases; unmatched junction bases: 7. The chain's CDR3 is CASSPVAGVADTQYF. The CDR3 DNA follows: TGTGCCAGCAGCCCTGTAGCGGGAGTAGCAGATACGCAGTATTTT.

This chain links TRBV5-6 with TRBJ2-6; no clear D. CDR1 is SGHDT, CDR2 YYEEEE, per germline. Deletions cut 3 bases from V and 0 bases from J, with 10 bases between. CDR3 length: 16 residues. CDR3 DNA sequence: TGTGCCAGCAGCTCGACGGGTCGCTCTGGGGCCAACGTCCTGACTTTC. Amino acids: CASSSTGRSGANVLTF. The variable domain in full, completed from reference TRBV5-6 and TRBJ2-6, reads DAGVTQSPTHLIKTRGQQVTLRCSPKSGHDTVSWYQQALGQGPQFIFQYYEEEERQRGNFPDRFSGHQFPNYSSELNVNALLLGDSALYLCASSSTGRSGANVLTFGAGSRLTVL.

This rearrangement joins TRBV10-2 to TRBJ2-2; 9 bases fit TRBD2. V was clipped by 4 bases and J by 5 bases; unmatched bases: 8. The germline gives CDR1 WSHSY, CDR2 SAAADI. The CDR3 length is 16 residues. The CDR3 sequence: CASSASGGRATGELFF. As DNA, the CDR3 is TGCGCCAGCAGTGCCAGCGGGGGGAGAGCTACCGGGGAGCTGTTTTTT.

This chain joins TRBV9 and TRBJ2-7; D might be TRBD1 or TRBD2, each matching 5 bases. CDR3 length: 14 residues. Between the trimmed V and J ends, which lost 3 bases and 2 bases, there was a span of 12 bases. Germline CDR1 SGDLS, CDR2 YYNGEE. Here the CDR3 reads CASSGRDGAYEQYF. The CDR3 DNA reads TGTGCCAGCAGCGGCCGGGACGGGGCCTACGAGCAGTACTTC.

The V gene is TRBV28, the J gene TRBJ2-7; D not certain. CDR3 length: 12 residues. V was pared by 5 bases and J by 2 bases, with 7 bases between. Germline V lookup: CDR1 MDHEN, CDR2 SYDVKM. CDR3 residues: CASSIRTYEQYF. The CDR3 DNA is TGTGCCAGCAGTATACGCACCTACGAGCAGTACTTC.

The chain joins TRBV28 to TRBJ2-5; tentatively, D is TRBD2 (7 bases). CDR1 is MDHEN, CDR2 SYDVKM, per germline. The length of the CDR3 is 15 residues. V lost 0 bases to trimming and J lost 4 bases, with 12 bases between them. The CDR3 coding sequence is TGTGCCAGCAGTTTATGGCGAGGGGGGGCAGAGACCCAGTACTTC. Translated, it gives CASSLWRGGAETQYF.

V and J are TRBV6-1 and TRBJ1-3, with a possible D match to TRBD1 (5 bases). Trimming stripped 1 base from V and 0 bases from J, with 13 bases between. The CDR3 consists of 17 residues. The germline CDR1 and CDR2 sequences are MNHNS and SASEGT. Written as DNA, the CDR3 is TGTGCCAGCAGTGAAGTAGATGGGGCCCTCTCTGGAAACACCATATATTTT. This encodes CASSEVDGALSGNTIYF.

This clone was counted a single time. DNA for the CDR3: TGTGCCAGCAGTGTCCACCCTGGGGGCACCGTCTACGAGCAGTACTTC. Translation gives CASSVHPGGTVYEQYF. The rearrangement uses TRBV6-1 and TRBJ2-7; possibly TRBD1 for D (6 bases). V dropped 4 bases and J dropped 3 bases, with 19 bases sitting between them. CDR3 length: 16 amino acids. Germline V gives CDR1 MNHNS, CDR2 SASEGT.

The J gene is TRBJ1-3, the V gene TRBV10-3; maybe TRBD1 (6 bases). This CDR3 has 18 residues. Germline values: CDR1 ENHRY, CDR2 SYGVKD. With 5 bases removed from V and 0 bases from J, the gap between germline ends came to 20 bases. CDR3 residues: CAISRQVPPTSSGNTIYF. The DNA of the CDR3 is TGTGCCATCAGTAGACAGGTGCCCCCAACCAGCTCTGGAAACACCATATATTTT.

With regard to this clone: The same CDR3 is also encoded by other DNA sequences in this sample. This chain links TRBV5-1 with TRBJ2-1, with 7 bases aligning to TRBD1. The junction had 3 bases not matched to a gene; V was cut back by 0 bases and J by 3 bases. The CDR3 totals 15 residues. Germline CDR1 reads SGHRS; CDR2 reads YFSETQ. The CDR3 is CASSLGDSYYNEQFF. Here the CDR3 DNA reads TGCGCCAGCAGCTTGGGGGACAGCTACTACAATGAGCAGTTCTTC.

The rearrangement uses TRBV11-2 and TRBJ2-1; 11 bases are a match to TRBD2. This CDR3 has 16 amino acids. Germline V lookup: CDR1 SGHAT, CDR2 FQNNGV. Trimming removed 3 bases from V and 4 bases from J; junction bases left unmatched: 5. The CDR3 loop is CASSFTLAGGYNEQFF. The CDR3 coding sequence is TGTGCCAGCAGCTTTACCCTAGCGGGAGGATACAATGAGCAGTTCTTC.

The chain is built from TRBV4-1 and TRBJ2-2; the D is unclear. Germline CDR1 is MGHRA and CDR2 is YSYEKL. The CDR3 is 14 residues long. Trimming cost V 0 bases and J 6 bases, with 8 bases left between them. The CDR3 region has the DNA TGCGCCAGCAGCCAAGATCGTAGTGCCGGGGAGCTGTTTTTT. Translating it yields CASSQDRSAGELFF.

Remarks on this clone: Other DNA sequences in the sample encode the same CDR3. The chain recombines TRBV9 with TRBJ2-1; no reliable D call. V shed 0 bases and J shed 4 bases, with 8 bases lying between them. This CDR3 has 14 residues. Germline CDR1 reads SGDLS; CDR2 reads YYNGEE. CDR3 protein: CASSVAPSYNEQFF. DNA of the CDR3: TGTGCCAGCAGCGTAGCTCCCTCGTACAATGAGCAGTTCTTC. The variable domain in full, completed from reference TRBV9 and TRBJ2-1, reads DSGVTQTPKHLITATGQRVTLRCSPRSGDLSVYWYQQSLDQGLQFLIQYYNGEERAKGNILERFSAQQFPDLHSELNLSSLELGDSALYFCASSVAPSYNEQFFGPGTRLTVL.

The chain joins TRBV5-6 to TRBJ2-5; 8 bases agree with TRBD2. The CDR3 extends over 17 amino acids. The germline gives CDR1 SGHDT, CDR2 YYEEEE. The J segment lost 1 base and the V segment lost 4 bases, leaving 12 bases of the junction unmatched. CDR3 nucleotides: TGTGCCAGCAGCCCCGCGGGGGGCGCCACGCTCCAAGAGACCCAGTACTTC. This gives the protein CASSPAGGATLQETQYF.

The chain recombines TRBV19 with TRBJ2-1; 9 bases agree with TRBD1. Germline CDR1 is LNHDA and CDR2 is SQIVND (reference sequence). J gave up 4 bases and V 3 bases, and 4 bases lay outside the gene matches. The CDR3 sequence is 15 residues long. CDR3 amino acids: CASSIGTGQYNEQFF. DNA of the CDR3: TGTGCCAGTAGTATTGGGACAGGGCAGTACAATGAGCAGTTCTTC.

The J gene is TRBJ2-1, the V gene TRBV14; 10 bases line up with TRBD1. There are 16 residues in the CDR3. Germline V CDR1 and CDR2: SGHDN, FVKESK. J was trimmed by 4 bases and V by 4 bases; bases with no gene match: 7. DNA for the CDR3: TGTGCCAGCAGCCTACCGGGACAGGGGCCTTACAATGAGCAGTTCTTC. It translates to CASSLPGQGPYNEQFF.

The count of this clone is one. The chain joins TRBV7-9 to TRBJ2-3; perhaps TRBD2 as D (5 bases). V was trimmed by 5 bases and J by 4 bases, leaving 19 bases between them. The CDR3 has 16 amino acids. CDR1 is SEHNR and CDR2 is FQNEAQ in the germline V gene (reference sequence). DNA of the CDR3: TGTGCCAGCAGCGTCGGACTCCCCAAGAATCCAGATACGCAGTATTTT. Encoded protein: CASSVGLPKNPDTQYF.

V gene TRBV30 combines with J gene TRBJ2-1; weak D call: TRBD1 (6 bases). Germline assignment: CDR1 GTSNPN and CDR2 SVGIG (reference sequence). The CDR3 has 13 amino acids. V lost 5 bases to trimming and J lost 9 bases, with 17 bases between them. The CDR3 DNA follows: TGTGCCTGGGGCCCATTCTTAGGGGGTGAGCAGTTCTTC. Its protein product is CAWGPFLGGEQFF.

The chain couples TRBV7-6 to TRBJ2-2; D is unclear. This CDR3 comprises 11 residues. Germline V gives CDR1 SGHVS, CDR2 FNYEAQ. The V gene lost 10 bases and the J gene lost 7 bases, with 10 bases spanning the gap. The CDR3 DNA follows: TGTGCCACCCTCCTGGGCGGGGAGCTGTTTTTT. It codes for CATLLGGELFF.